This T cell receptor (beta chain) was profiled in a study of neurological immune-mediated disorders. At least ten counts were recorded for this clonotype. Per the germline V gene, CDR1 is SGHRS and CDR2 is YFSETQ. Trimming took 0 bases from V and 4 from J; bases not matched to a gene: 4. This CDR3 comprises 15 residues. MiXCR was run by TCRdb on the 5' RACE reads, yielding one entry per CDR3 protein. Of 20,000 to 25,000 distinct CDR3 sequences in the sample, 15% were seen once. Sequencing used PBMCs. V usage is TRBV5-1 and J usage is TRBJ1-2; 9 nucleotides agree with TRBD1. This clonotype was obtained from a female donor with HTLV-1-associated myelopathy (HAM/TSP). CDR3 amino acids: CASSLEPTGGYGYTF. The DNA for the CDR3 is TGCGCCAGCAGCTTGGAACCGACAGGGGGCTATGGCTACACCTTC.